A single sample gave rise to the 9 T cell receptor beta chains below, sequenced in a study of T cells after yellow fever vaccination. MiXCR, run by TCRdb on the 5' RACE reads, gives a single entry per CDR3 protein. Of under 400,000 distinct CDR3 sequences listed, roughly 12% are singletons. Sequencing used PBMCs, obtained on the day of the first yellow fever vaccination. Receptors were obtained from a man younger than 35 who received the YFV17D yellow fever vaccine.

The chain is built from TRBV6-1 and TRBJ2-2; the D gene is possibly TRBD1 (6 bases). The length of the CDR3 is 15 residues. Germline CDR1 reads MNHNS; CDR2 reads SASEGT. V shed 6 bases and J shed 5 bases, with 16 bases lying between them. This CDR3 reads CASSPITGYTGELFF. The DNA of the CDR3 is TGTGCCAGCAGCCCTATTACAGGGTATACCGGGGAGCTGTTTTTT.

This clonotype has a handful of counts. V gene TRBV7-2 combines with J gene TRBJ1-5, with a weak D call TRBD1 (6 bases). V was trimmed by 5 bases and J by 0 bases, leaving 11 bases between them. The CDR3 is 15 amino acids. Germline V CDR1 and CDR2: SGHTA, FQGNSA. In DNA, the CDR3 is TGTGCCAGCAGCGCGGACAGTCATAGCAATCAGCCCCAGCATTTT. Its protein product is CASSADSHSNQPQHF.

This clonotype was counted between two and nine times. The CDR3 sequence is CASSSADSLFRYTF. CDR3 sequence (DNA): TGCGCCAGCAGCTCCGCCGATTCCCTTTTTCGGTACACCTTC. The gene calls are TRBV5-1 and TRBJ1-2; no definite D call. V was trimmed by 3 bases and J by 11 bases, leaving 20 bases between them. The CDR3 has 14 amino acids. Germline V CDR1 and CDR2: SGHRS, YFSETQ.

The chain links TRBV11-3 to TRBJ2-2; D gene unclear. There are 15 residues in the CDR3. V shed 5 bases and J shed 5 bases, with 15 bases lying between them. Per germline, CDR1 SGHNT and CDR2 YENEEA. The CDR3 protein is CASSPSHTQTGELFF. As DNA, the CDR3 is TGTGCCAGCAGCCCGTCGCATACACAAACCGGGGAGCTGTTTTTT.

At least ten counts were recorded for this clonotype. V gene TRBV6-5 combines with J gene TRBJ2-5, with a possible D match to TRBD1 (5 bases). V lost 0 bases to trimming and J lost 5 bases, with 13 bases between them. Germline V gene lookup returns CDR1 MNHEY and CDR2 SVGAGI. This CDR3 is 15 amino acids long. Here the CDR3 reads CASSYSWGTEETQYF. The CDR3 nucleotides read TGTGCCAGCAGTTACTCTTGGGGCACTGAGGAGACCCAGTACTTC.

The chain employs TRBV12-3 or TRBV12-4 and TRBJ2-2; tentatively, D is TRBD2 (6 bases). V was clipped by 8 bases and J by 6 bases, with 13 bases between them. The CDR3 length is 13 residues. The CDR3 sequence is CASDPRGAGELFF. DNA for the CDR3: TGTGCCAGCGATCCGCGGGGTGCCGGGGAGCTGTTTTTT.

In its sample, this clonotype was seen a few times. The chain is built from TRBV7-2 and TRBJ2-3; D unclear. Trimming stripped 5 bases from V and 0 bases from J, with 12 bases between. Germline CDR1 reads SGHTA; CDR2 reads FQGNSA. CDR3 size: 15 residues. The CDR3 loop is CASSLMGVSTDTQYF. Here the CDR3 DNA reads TGTGCCAGCAGCCTAATGGGCGTGAGCACAGATACGCAGTATTTT.

V usage is TRBV7-9 and J usage is TRBJ1-2; 9 bases match TRBD1. Germline values: CDR1 SEHNR, CDR2 FQNEAQ (reference sequence). This CDR3 comprises 15 residues. The trim removed 5 bases at V and 4 bases at J, leaving 8 bases unmatched. The CDR3 sequence: CASSPTGGALYGYTF. Here the CDR3 DNA reads TGTGCCAGCAGCCCGACAGGGGGTGCCCTCTATGGCTACACCTTC.

The sample holds a few counts of this clonotype. The chain carries TRBV28 and TRBJ2-3; possible D gene TRBD1, 6 bases. Trimming took 8 bases from V and 2 from J, leaving 17 bases between them. The CDR3 length is 15 residues. CDR1 is MDHEN, CDR2 SYDVKM, per germline. The CDR3 spells CASQATGIFTDTQYF. In DNA form, the CDR3 reads TGTGCCAGCCAAGCGACAGGAATCTTCACAGATACGCAGTATTTT.